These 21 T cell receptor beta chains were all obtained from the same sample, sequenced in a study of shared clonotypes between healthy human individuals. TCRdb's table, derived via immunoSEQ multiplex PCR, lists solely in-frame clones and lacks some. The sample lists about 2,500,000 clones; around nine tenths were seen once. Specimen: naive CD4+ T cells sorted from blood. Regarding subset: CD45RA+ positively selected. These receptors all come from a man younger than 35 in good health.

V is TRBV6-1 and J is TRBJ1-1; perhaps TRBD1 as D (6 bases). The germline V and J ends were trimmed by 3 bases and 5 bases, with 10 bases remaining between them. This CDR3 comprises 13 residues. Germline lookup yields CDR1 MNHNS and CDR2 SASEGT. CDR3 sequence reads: CASSDRRGTEAFF. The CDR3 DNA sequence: TGTGCCAGCAGTGACCGGAGGGGGACTGAAGCTTTCTTT.

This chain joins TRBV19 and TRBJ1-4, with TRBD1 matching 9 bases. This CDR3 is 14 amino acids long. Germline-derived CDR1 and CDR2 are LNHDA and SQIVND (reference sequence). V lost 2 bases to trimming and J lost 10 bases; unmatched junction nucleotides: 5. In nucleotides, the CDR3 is TGTGCCAGTAGTATAACAGGGGGCATGGCAAAACTGTTTTTT. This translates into CASSITGGMAKLFF.

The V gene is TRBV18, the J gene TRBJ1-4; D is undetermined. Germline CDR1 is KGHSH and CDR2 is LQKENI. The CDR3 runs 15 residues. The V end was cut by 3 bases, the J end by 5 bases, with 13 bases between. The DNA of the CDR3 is TGTGCCAGCTCACCTAGGCCGGGATTGAATGAAAAACTGTTTTTT. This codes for CASSPRPGLNEKLFF. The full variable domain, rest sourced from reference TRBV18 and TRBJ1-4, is NAGVMQNPRHLVRRRGQEARLRCSPMKGHSHVYWYRQLPEEGLKFMVYLQKENIIDESGMPKERFSAEFPKEGPSILRIQQVVRGDSAAYFCASSPRPGLNEKLFFGSGTQLSVL.

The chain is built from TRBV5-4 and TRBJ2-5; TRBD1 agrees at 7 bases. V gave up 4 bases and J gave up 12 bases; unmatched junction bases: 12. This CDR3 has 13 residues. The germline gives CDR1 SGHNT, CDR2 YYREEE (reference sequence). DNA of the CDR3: TGTGCCAGCAGCCGCGACAGGGACGCCGCAAAGTACTTC. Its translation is CASSRDRDAAKYF.

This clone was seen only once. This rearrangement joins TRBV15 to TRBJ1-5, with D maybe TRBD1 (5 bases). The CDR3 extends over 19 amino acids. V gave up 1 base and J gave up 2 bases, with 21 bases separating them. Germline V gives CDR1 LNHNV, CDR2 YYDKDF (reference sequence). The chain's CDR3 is CATSRVAVPRGRGNQPQHF. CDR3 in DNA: TGTGCCACCAGCAGAGTCGCGGTCCCGAGGGGTCGAGGCAATCAGCCCCAGCATTTT.

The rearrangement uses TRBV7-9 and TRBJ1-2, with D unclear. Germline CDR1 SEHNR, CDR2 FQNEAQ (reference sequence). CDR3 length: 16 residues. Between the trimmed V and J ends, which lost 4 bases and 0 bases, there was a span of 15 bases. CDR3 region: CASSSTLRPPNYGYTF. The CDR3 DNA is TGTGCCAGCAGCTCCACTCTTAGGCCCCCTAACTATGGCTACACCTTC.

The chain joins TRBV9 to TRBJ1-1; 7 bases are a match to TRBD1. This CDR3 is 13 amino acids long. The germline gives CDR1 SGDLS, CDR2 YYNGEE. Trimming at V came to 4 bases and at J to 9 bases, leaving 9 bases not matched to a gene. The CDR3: CASSPRDSSQAFF. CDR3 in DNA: TGTGCCAGCAGCCCACGGGACAGTTCCCAAGCTTTCTTT.

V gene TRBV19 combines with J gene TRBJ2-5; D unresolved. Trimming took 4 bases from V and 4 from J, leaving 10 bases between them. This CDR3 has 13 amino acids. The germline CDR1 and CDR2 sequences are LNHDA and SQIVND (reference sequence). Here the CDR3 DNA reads TGTGCCAGTAGTACCTGGGGTAGAGAGACCCAGTACTTC. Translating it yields CASSTWGRETQYF. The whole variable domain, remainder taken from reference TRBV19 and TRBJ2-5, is DGGITQSPKYLFRKEGQNVTLSCEQNLNHDAMYWYRQDPGQGLRLIYYSQIVNDFQKGDIAEGYSVSREKKESFPLTVTSAQKNPTAFYLCASSTWGRETQYFGPGTRLLVL.

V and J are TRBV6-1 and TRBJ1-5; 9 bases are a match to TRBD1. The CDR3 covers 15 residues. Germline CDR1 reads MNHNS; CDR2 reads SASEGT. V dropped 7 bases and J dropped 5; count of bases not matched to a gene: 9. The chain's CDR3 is CASTWDRDLDQPQHF. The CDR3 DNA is TGTGCCAGCACCTGGGACAGGGATCTTGATCAGCCCCAGCATTTT.

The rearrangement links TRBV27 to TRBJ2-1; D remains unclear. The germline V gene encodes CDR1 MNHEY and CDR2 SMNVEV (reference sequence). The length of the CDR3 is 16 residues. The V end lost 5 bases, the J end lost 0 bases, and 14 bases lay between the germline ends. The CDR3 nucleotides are TGTGCCAGCAGTCCCGCCCCTATTTACTCCTACAATGAGCAGTTCTTC. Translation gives CASSPAPIYSYNEQFF.

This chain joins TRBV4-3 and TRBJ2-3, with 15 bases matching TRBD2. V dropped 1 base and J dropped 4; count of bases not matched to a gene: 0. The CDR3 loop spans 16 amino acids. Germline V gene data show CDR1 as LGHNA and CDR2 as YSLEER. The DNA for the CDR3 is TGCGCCAGCAGCCAAGGGACTAGCGGGAGGGCAGATACGCAGTATTTT. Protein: CASSQGTSGRADTQYF.

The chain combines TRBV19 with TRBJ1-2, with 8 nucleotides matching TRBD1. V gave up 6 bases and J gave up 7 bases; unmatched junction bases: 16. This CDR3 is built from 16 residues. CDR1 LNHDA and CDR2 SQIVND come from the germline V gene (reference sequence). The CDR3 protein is CASSRNFGQGQSGYTF. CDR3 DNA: TGTGCCAGTAGCCGAAATTTTGGACAGGGTCAAAGTGGCTACACCTTC.

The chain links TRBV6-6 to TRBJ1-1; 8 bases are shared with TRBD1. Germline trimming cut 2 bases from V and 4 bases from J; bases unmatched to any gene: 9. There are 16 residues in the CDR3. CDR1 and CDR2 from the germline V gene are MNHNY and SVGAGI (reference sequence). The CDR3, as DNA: TGTGCCAGCAGTTACCCCGACAGGGGAGTAACCACTGAAGCTTTCTTT. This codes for CASSYPDRGVTTEAFF.

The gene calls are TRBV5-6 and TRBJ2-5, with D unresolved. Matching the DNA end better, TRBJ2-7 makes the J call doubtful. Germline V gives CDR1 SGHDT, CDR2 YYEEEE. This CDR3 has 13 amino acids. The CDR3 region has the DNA TGTGCCAGCAGCACCCTTGGGCCTGTCGAGCAGTACTTC. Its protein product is CASSTLGPVEQYF.

The CDR3: CASSPWVREIEAFF. CDR3 nucleotides: TGTGCCAGCAGCCCGTGGGTCAGGGAAATTGAAGCTTTCTTT. The gene calls are TRBV7-9 and TRBJ1-1; D might be TRBD1 (5 bases). Germline loops: CDR1 SEHNR, CDR2 FQNEAQ (reference sequence). The CDR3 has 14 amino acids. Trimming took off 5 bases at V and 7 bases at J, with 17 bases between the two ends.

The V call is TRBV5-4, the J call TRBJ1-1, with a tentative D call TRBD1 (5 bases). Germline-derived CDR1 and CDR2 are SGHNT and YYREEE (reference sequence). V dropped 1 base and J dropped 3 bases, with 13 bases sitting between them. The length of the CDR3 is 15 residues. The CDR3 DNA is TGTGCCAGCAGCTTGTCTCCAGGGACGTACACTGAAGCTTTCTTT. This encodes CASSLSPGTYTEAFF. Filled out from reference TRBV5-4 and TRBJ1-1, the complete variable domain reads ETGVTQSPTHLIKTRGQQVTLRCSSQSGHNTVSWYQQALGQGPQFIFQYYREEENGRGNFPPRFSGLQFPNYSSELNVNALELDDSALYLCASSLSPGTYTEAFFGQGTRLTVV.

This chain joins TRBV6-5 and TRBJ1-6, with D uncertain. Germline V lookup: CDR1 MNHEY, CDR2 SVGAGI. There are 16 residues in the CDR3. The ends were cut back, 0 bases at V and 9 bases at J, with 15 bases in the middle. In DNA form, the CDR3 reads TGTGCCAGCAGTTACTCGACCGGGGTCGGTGGTTCACCCCTCCACTTT. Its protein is CASSYSTGVGGSPLHF.

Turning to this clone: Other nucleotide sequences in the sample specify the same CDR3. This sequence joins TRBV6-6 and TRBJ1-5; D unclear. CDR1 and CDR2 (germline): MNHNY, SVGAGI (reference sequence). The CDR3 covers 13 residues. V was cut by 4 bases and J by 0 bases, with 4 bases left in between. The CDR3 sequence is CASSSGSNQPQHF. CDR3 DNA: TGTGCCAGCAGTTCGGGTAGCAATCAGCCCCAGCATTTT.

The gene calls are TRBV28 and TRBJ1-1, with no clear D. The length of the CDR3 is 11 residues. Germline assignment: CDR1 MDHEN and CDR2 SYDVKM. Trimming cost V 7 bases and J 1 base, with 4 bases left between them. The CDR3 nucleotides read TGTGCCAGCAAGACGAACACTGAAGCTTTCTTT. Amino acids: CASKTNTEAFF.

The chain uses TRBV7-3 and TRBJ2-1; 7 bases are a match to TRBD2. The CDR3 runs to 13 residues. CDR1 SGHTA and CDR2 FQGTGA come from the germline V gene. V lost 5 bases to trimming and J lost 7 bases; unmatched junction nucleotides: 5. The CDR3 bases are TGTGCCAGCAGCAGGGGAGCGGGGAATGAGCAGTTCTTC. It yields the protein CASSRGAGNEQFF.

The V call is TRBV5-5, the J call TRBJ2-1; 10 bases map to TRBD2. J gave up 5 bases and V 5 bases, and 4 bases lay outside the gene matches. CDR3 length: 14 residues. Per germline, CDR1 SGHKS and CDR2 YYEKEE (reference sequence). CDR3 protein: CASSIAGGNNEQFF. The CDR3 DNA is TGTGCCAGCAGTATAGCGGGGGGAAACAATGAGCAGTTCTTC.